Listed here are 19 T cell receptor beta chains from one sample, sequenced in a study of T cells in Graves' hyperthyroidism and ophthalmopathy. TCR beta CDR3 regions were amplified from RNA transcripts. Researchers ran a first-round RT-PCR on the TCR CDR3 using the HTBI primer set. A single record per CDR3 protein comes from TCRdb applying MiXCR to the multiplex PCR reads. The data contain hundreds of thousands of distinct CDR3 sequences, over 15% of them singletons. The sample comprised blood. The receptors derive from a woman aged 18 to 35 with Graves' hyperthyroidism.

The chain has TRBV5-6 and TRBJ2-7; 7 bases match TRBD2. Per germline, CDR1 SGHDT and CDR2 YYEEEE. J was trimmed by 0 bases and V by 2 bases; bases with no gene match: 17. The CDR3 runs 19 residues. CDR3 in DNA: TGTGCCAGCAGCTTTGCCCGGTGGACTAGTGCCGGGAGCTCCTACGAGCAGTACTTC. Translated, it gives CASSFARWTSAGSSYEQYF.

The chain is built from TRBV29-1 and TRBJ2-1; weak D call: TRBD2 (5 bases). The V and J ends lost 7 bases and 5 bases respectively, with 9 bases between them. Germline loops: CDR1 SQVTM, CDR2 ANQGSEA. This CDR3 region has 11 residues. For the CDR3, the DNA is TGCAGCGCCGGACTGAACAATGAGCAGTTCTTC. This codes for CSAGLNNEQFF.

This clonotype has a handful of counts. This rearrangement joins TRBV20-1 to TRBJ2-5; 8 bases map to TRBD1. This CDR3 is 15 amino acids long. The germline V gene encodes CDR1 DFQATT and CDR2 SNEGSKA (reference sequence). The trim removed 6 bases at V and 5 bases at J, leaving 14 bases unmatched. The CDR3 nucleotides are TGCAGTGCCGTACTCCCAGGGGGCGCGAAGGAGACCCAGTACTTC. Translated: CSAVLPGGAKETQYF.

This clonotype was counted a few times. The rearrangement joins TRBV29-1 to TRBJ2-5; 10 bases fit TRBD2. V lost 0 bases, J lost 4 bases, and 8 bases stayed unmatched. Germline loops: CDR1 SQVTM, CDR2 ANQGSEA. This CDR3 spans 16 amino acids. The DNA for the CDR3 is TGCAGCGTTGAAGATCGGCTAGCGGGGGTCGGAGAGACCCAGTACTTC. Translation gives CSVEDRLAGVGETQYF.

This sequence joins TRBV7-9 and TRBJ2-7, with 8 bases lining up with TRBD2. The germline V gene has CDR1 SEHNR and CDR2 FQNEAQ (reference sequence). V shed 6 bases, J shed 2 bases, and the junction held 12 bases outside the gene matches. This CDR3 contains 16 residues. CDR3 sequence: CASSSGEPGGPYEQYF. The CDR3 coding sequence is TGTGCCAGCAGTTCGGGGGAGCCGGGAGGGCCCTACGAGCAGTACTTC.

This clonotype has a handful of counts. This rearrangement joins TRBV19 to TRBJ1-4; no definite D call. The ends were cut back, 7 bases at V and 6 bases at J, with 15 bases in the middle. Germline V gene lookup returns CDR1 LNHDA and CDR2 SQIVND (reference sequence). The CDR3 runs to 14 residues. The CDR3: CASIGPELDEKLFF. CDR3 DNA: TGTGCCAGTATTGGACCGGAGTTGGATGAAAAACTGTTTTTT.

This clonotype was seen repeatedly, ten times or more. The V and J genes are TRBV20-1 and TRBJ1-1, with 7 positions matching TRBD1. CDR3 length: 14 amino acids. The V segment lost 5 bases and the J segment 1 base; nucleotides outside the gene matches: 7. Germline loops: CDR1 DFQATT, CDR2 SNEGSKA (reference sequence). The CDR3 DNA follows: TGCAGTGCTTTTAAGGGGACAGAGAACACTGAAGCTTTCTTT. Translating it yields CSAFKGTENTEAFF.

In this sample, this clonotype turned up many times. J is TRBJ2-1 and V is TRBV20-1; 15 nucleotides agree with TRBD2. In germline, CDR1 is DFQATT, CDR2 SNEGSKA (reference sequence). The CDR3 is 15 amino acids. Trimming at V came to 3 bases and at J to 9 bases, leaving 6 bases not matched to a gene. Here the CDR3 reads CSASGLAGGGGEQFF. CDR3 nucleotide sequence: TGCAGTGCTAGTGGACTAGCGGGAGGGGGGGGTGAGCAGTTCTTC.

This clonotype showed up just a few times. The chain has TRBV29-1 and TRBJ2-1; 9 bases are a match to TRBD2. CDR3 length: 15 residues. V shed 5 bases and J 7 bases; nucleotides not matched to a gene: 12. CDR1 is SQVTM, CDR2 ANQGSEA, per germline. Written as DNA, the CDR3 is TGCAGCGTTTCTGGAGCGGGAGGAAGATTGAATGAGCAGTTCTTC. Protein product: CSVSGAGGRLNEQFF.

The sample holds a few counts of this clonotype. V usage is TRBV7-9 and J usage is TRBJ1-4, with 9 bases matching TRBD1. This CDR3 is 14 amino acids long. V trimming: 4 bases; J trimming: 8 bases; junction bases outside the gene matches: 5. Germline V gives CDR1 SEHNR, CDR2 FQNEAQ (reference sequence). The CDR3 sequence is CASSWTGAAEKLFF. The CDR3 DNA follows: TGTGCCAGCAGCTGGACAGGGGCGGCCGAAAAACTGTTTTTT.

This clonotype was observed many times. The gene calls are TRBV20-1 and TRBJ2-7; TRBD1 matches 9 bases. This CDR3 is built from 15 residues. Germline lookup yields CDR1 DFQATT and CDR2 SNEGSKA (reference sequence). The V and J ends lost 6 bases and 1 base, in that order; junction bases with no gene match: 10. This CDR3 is CSASRQGEVSYEQYF. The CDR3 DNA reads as TGCAGTGCAAGTCGACAGGGGGAAGTGTCCTACGAGCAGTACTTC.

The DNA of the CDR3 is TGTGCCAGCAGCTTGAGGACTAGCGGGAGTTCTAACAATGAGCAGTTCTTC. It codes for CASSLRTSGSSNNEQFF. The rearrangement joins TRBV13 to TRBJ2-1, with 13 bases fitting TRBD2. J was trimmed by 5 bases and V by 3 bases; bases with no gene match: 7. Germline CDR1 reads PRHDT; CDR2 reads FYEKMQ (reference sequence). The CDR3 is 17 residues long.

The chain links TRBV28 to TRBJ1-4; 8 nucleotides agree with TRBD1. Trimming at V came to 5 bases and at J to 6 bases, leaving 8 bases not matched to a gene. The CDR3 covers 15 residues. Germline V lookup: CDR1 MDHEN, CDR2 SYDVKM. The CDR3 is CASSPPDRVHEKLFF. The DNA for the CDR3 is TGTGCCAGCAGTCCACCGGACAGGGTGCATGAAAAACTGTTTTTT. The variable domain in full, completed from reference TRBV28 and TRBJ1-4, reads DVKVTQSSRYLVKRTGEKVFLECVQDMDHENMFWYRQDPGLGLRLIYFSYDVKMKEKGDIPEGYSVSREKKERFSLILESASTNQTSMYLCASSPPDRVHEKLFFGSGTQLSVL.

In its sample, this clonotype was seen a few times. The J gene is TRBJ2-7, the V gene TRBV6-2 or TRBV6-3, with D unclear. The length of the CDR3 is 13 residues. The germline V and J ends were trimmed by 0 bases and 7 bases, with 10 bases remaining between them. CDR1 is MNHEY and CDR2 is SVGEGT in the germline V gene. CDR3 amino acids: CASSYSSTGEQYF. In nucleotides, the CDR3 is TGTGCCAGCAGTTACTCGAGTACTGGTGAGCAGTACTTC.

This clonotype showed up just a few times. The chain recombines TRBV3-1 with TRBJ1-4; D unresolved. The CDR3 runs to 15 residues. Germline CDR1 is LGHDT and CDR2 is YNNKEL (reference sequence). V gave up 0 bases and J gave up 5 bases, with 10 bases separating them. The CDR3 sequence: CASSQEVRRNEKLFF. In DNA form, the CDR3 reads TGTGCCAGCAGCCAAGAAGTCAGACGAAATGAAAAACTGTTTTTT.

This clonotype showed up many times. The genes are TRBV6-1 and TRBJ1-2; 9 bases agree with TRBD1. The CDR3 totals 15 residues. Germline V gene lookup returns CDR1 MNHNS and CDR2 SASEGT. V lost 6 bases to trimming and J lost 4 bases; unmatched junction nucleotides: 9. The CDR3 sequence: CASSNRDREVYGYTF. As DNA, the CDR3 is TGTGCCAGCAGCAACCGGGACAGGGAAGTCTATGGCTACACCTTC.

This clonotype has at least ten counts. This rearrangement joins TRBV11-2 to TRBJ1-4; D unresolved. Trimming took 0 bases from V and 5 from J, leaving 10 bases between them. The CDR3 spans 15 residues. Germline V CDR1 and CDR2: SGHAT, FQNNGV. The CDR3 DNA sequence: TGTGCCAGCAGCTTAGAGGTGGAGAGAAATGAAAAACTGTTTTTT. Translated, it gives CASSLEVERNEKLFF.

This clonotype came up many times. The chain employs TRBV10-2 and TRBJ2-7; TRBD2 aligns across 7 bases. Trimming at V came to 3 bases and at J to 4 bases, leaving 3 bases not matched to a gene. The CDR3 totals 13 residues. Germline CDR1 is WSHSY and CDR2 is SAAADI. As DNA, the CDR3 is TGCGCCAGCAGTGACGGGAGGTCTTACGAGCAGTACTTC. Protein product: CASSDGRSYEQYF.

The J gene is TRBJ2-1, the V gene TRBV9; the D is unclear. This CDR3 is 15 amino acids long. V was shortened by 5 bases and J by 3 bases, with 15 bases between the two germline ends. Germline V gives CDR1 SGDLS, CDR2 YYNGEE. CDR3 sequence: CASSPLAGNYNEQFF. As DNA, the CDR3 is TGTGCCAGCAGTCCCTTAGCAGGAAACTACAATGAGCAGTTCTTC.